The T cell receptor (beta chain) under discussion was sequenced for a study of shared clonotypes between healthy human individuals. There are 12 residues in the CDR3. CDR1 is MDHEN, CDR2 SYDVKM, per germline. V was pared by 7 bases and J by 3 bases, with 9 bases between. Clones were sequenced by immunoSEQ multiplex PCR, and TCRdb holds only the in-frame ones, with some missing. The data show approximately 940,000 clones, 70% to 85% seen once. The sequence was obtained from a man younger than 35 in good health. The sample comprised memory CD4+ T cells sorted from blood. Subset defined: CD45RA-negative fraction. The genes are TRBV28 and TRBJ2-5; a weak D match, TRBD2 (5 bases). For the CDR3, the DNA is TGTGCCAGCAAGGCGGGCAAAGAGACCCAGTACTTC. It is translated as CASKAGKETQYF.